The next 12 T cell receptor beta chains were all read from a single sample in a study of control samples from healthy donors and cancer patients (dated by TCRdb to the early 2020s). The method behind the library was the immunoSEQ multiplex PCR assay. Not all clones reach the TCRdb copy of this immuneACCESS table, which keeps in-frame sequences only. Checked studies attribute under half of the gap to unresolved V genes and leave the rest unexplained. The sample profile shows about 130,000 clones; roughly 92% of them were found once. Less than 7% of the sample is held by the ten biggest clonotypes. The material sequenced was blood. The receptors shown here come from a young man in good health.

CDR3 nucleotide sequence: TGTGCCAGCAGCTTCGGGACAGACAATGAAAAACTGTTTTTT. The encoded protein is CASSFGTDNEKLFF. V usage is TRBV2 and J usage is TRBJ1-4; 7 positions match TRBD1. V was clipped by 6 bases and J by 5 bases; unmatched bases: 6. In germline, CDR1 is SNHLY, CDR2 FYNNEI. The CDR3 consists of 14 residues.

J is TRBJ2-7 and V is TRBV5-1; TRBD1 matches at 7 bases. Germline V gene lookup returns CDR1 SGHRS and CDR2 YFSETQ. V trimming: 4 bases; J trimming: 1 base; junction bases outside the gene matches: 8. The CDR3 extends over 15 amino acids. The CDR3 sequence is CASSVTGLRSYEQYF. The CDR3 nucleotides read TGCGCCAGCAGCGTGACAGGGTTAAGGTCCTACGAGCAGTACTTC.

J is TRBJ1-2 and V is TRBV9; TRBD1 agrees at 12 bases. This CDR3 contains 17 residues. The J segment lost 6 bases and the V segment lost 4 bases, leaving 13 bases of the junction unmatched. The germline V gene has CDR1 SGDLS and CDR2 YYNGEE. The CDR3 loop reads CASSNRDRGLSLHGYTF. DNA for the CDR3: TGTGCCAGCAGCAACCGGGACAGGGGGCTCAGTCTCCATGGCTACACCTTC.

The V gene is TRBV10-3, the J gene TRBJ2-7; 7 bases fit TRBD1. The germline V gene has CDR1 ENHRY and CDR2 SYGVKD. Trimming took 4 bases from V and 4 from J; bases not matched to a gene: 4. CDR3 size: 13 residues. CDR3 DNA sequence: TGTGCCATCAGTGTGTCGGACAGGTACGAGCAGTACTTC. It yields the protein CAISVSDRYEQYF.

The chain carries TRBV19 and TRBJ2-7; weak D call: TRBD1 (6 bases). The germline V gene has CDR1 LNHDA and CDR2 SQIVND (reference sequence). The CDR3 is 16 amino acids. The V gene lost 0 bases and the J gene lost 0 bases, with 12 bases spanning the gap. CDR3 nucleotide sequence: TGTGCCAGTAGTATAGATCATCAGGGGAGCTCCTACGAGCAGTACTTC. It specifies CASSIDHQGSSYEQYF.

J is TRBJ2-3 and V is TRBV13; tentative D call: TRBD1 (6 bases). CDR3 length: 14 amino acids. Germline V lookup: CDR1 PRHDT, CDR2 FYEKMQ (reference sequence). V lost 5 bases and J lost 2, with 11 bases in between. The chain's CDR3 is CASSQGHATDTQYF. In nucleotides, the CDR3 is TGTGCCAGCAGCCAGGGACACGCCACAGATACGCAGTATTTT.

The CDR3 here is CASSLEDSNTDTQYF. Written as DNA, the CDR3 is TGTGCCAGCAGCTTGGAGGACAGCAACACAGATACGCAGTATTTT. The rearrangement uses TRBV5-4 and TRBJ2-3; a weak D match, TRBD1 (6 bases). Germline assignment: CDR1 SGHNT and CDR2 YYREEE (reference sequence). There are 15 residues in the CDR3. The V gene lost 0 bases and the J gene lost 2 bases, with 10 bases spanning the gap.

This chain joins TRBV12-3 or TRBV12-4 and TRBJ1-5; D not certain. The CDR3 is 12 amino acids. V was trimmed by 6 bases and J by 3 bases, leaving 6 bases between them. The CDR3 bases are TGTGCCAGCAGCCTTAACAATCAGCCCCAGCATTTT. This encodes CASSLNNQPQHF.

This clone was seen more than once but under ten times. The V call is TRBV7-9, the J call TRBJ1-2; no clear D. V lost 5 bases and J lost 0, with 7 bases in between. CDR1 and CDR2 (germline): SEHNR, FQNEAQ (reference sequence). This CDR3 has 13 residues. This CDR3 is CASSPGPNYGYTF. The DNA of the CDR3 is TGTGCCAGCAGCCCCGGGCCTAACTATGGCTACACCTTC.

This clone occurred a few times. The chain is built from TRBV6-1 and TRBJ2-1, with D perhaps matching TRBD2 (6 bases). Trimming pared 4 bases from V and 2 bases from J, leaving 15 bases between. The CDR3 length is 16 residues. Germline V gene lookup returns CDR1 MNHNS and CDR2 SASEGT. In nucleotides, the CDR3 is TGTGCCAGCAGTGGGTGGGCGGGGAGCGCCTACAATGAGCAGTTCTTC. Protein sequence: CASSGWAGSAYNEQFF.

V is TRBV10-3 and J is TRBJ2-3, with 10 bases matching TRBD1. The CDR3 runs 13 residues. Germline V gives CDR1 ENHRY, CDR2 SYGVKD. V shed 8 bases and J 4 bases; nucleotides not matched to a gene: 3. The CDR3 DNA reads TGTGCCATCGCCGGGACAGGGGCAGATACGCAGTATTTT. This gives the protein CAIAGTGADTQYF.

This chain links TRBV6-5 with TRBJ1-1, with D perhaps matching TRBD1 (5 bases). Trimming took off 7 bases at V and 3 bases at J, with 18 bases between the two ends. CDR3 size: 15 residues. From germline, CDR1 is MNHEY and CDR2 SVGAGI. CDR3 in amino acids: CASTNSRDLDTEAFF. The DNA for the CDR3 is TGTGCCAGCACCAACAGCCGGGACTTAGACACTGAAGCTTTCTTT.